This section outlines one T cell receptor beta chain sequence together with its context. Assay: immunoSEQ multiplex PCR; the TCRdb copy retains only in-frame clones and omits some. The sample includes 150,000 to 200,000 clones, around 83% of them seen just once. Seattle patients were enrolled while actively infected and followed longitudinally. The sample is drawn from a study of blood T cell repertoires in COVID-19. Looking at the study overall: Specimens from acute and convalescent COVID-19 originated in the United States, Italy and Spain. PBMCs, B-cell-depleted T cells, or T cells were the source of the cDNA or gDNA that made up the material.

The CDR3 runs 13 residues. Germline CDR1 and CDR2: WNHNN and SYGVQD (reference sequence). V was cut by 4 bases and J by 6 bases, with 11 bases left in between. The clonotype originates from a woman aged 65 to 85 with COVID-19, enrolled during active disease. Sequenced material: peripheral blood. V is TRBV10-1 and J is TRBJ2-3; D call uncertain. The CDR3 loop reads CASSGPSRDTQYF. Written as DNA, the CDR3 is TGCGCCAGCAGTGGACCATCGCGGGATACGCAGTATTTT.